This T cell receptor beta chain was recorded in a study of vaccination and CD4 T cells after COVID-19. In regard to this clonotype: What it binds is not known.

The Oncomine TCR Beta short-read assay was applied to DNA of cultured CD4+ T cells. One entry per CDR3 protein, called by TCRdb with MiXCR from the PCR reads. The repertoire consists of 13,000 or so distinct CDR3 sequences, with about three fifths occurring once and the leading ten covering over 9.5%. Treatment defined: roughly 10-day PBMC culture with coronavirus spike peptide pools or control peptides (ViraFEST assay). This CDR3 is 15 amino acids long. Germline V gene lookup returns CDR1 SGHVS and CDR2 FQNEAQ. The V gene lost 2 bases and the J gene lost 3 bases, with 11 bases spanning the gap. This chain links TRBV7-8 with TRBJ1-5, with D perhaps TRBD1 (5 bases). This sequence originates from a human donor who had recovered from COVID-19. The sequenced material came from CD4+ T cells from blood, cultured in vitro. The CDR3 region is CASSLWDGFNQPQHF. Written as DNA, the CDR3 is TGTGCCAGCAGCTTATGGGACGGTTTCAATCAGCCCCAGCATTTT.